Presented here are 5 T cell receptor beta chains from one specimen sequenced in a study of blood T cell repertoires in COVID-19 (dated by TCRdb to the early 2020s). Libraries were constructed by the immunoSEQ multiplex PCR assay. Held by TCRdb, this immuneACCESS table contains in-frame sequences only and omits some clones. Under half of the omission traces to an unresolved V gene where checked; the cause of the rest is unknown. This sample has some 190,000 clones in its table, and roughly 88% of those were observed once. The ten largest clones represent 5.5% to 8% of the sample. The source material was peripheral blood. The receptors come from a man of 80 years or more with COVID-19, enrolled during active disease.

The chain has TRBV4-2 and TRBJ2-5, with 8 nucleotides matching TRBD2. The CDR3 extends over 17 amino acids. V was clipped by 4 bases and J by 5 bases; unmatched bases: 15. Germline V CDR1 and CDR2: LGHNA, YNFKEQ. CDR3 coding DNA: TGTGCCAGCAGCCTTGAGGGTGTAGCGGGGCCTGGGGAGACCCAGTACTTC. Translating it yields CASSLEGVAGPGETQYF.

This chain uses TRBV5-4 with TRBJ1-2, with D unresolved. This CDR3 has 15 amino acids. The germline V gene has CDR1 SGHNT and CDR2 YYREEE (reference sequence). Trimming stripped 2 bases from V and 5 bases from J, with 16 bases between. CDR3 region: CASSFPTDRVYGYTF. CDR3 DNA sequence: TGTGCCAGCAGCTTCCCGACTGACCGGGTTTATGGCTACACCTTC.

The CDR3, as DNA: TGTGCCAGCTCACCAGGGCAGGGGGCAGGGGTGAACACTGAAGCTTTCTTT. It codes for CASSPGQGAGVNTEAFF. This sequence joins TRBV18 and TRBJ1-1; TRBD1 aligns across 8 bases. The germline CDR1 and CDR2 sequences are KGHSH and LQKENI. The CDR3 totals 17 residues. The junction had 8 bases not matched to a gene; V was cut back by 2 bases and J by 0 bases.

This clone came up a few times. The rearrangement joins TRBV7-2 to TRBJ1-2, with D perhaps TRBD1 (6 bases). In germline, CDR1 is SGHTA, CDR2 FQGNSA. The V end lost 5 bases, the J end lost 4 bases, and 14 bases lay between the germline ends. This CDR3 spans 14 amino acids. This CDR3 reads CASSADRGSYGYTF. CDR3 coding DNA: TGTGCCAGCAGCGCGGACAGAGGGAGCTATGGCTACACCTTC.

CDR3 in amino acids: CASSEAGTGDGYTF. CDR3 in DNA: TGTGCCAGCAGTGAAGCCGGGACAGGGGACGGCTACACCTTC. V usage is TRBV2 and J usage is TRBJ1-2; TRBD1 matches at 10 bases. Unmatched junction bases numbered 3, after V lost 0 bases and J lost 8 bases. Germline loops: CDR1 SNHLY, CDR2 FYNNEI. The CDR3 length is 14 residues.